This is a list of T cell receptor beta chains from one sample in a study of beta chain features in type 1 diabetes. Only in-frame clones appear in the TCRdb table, and some are missing; sequencing was by immunoSEQ multiplex PCR. There are 300,000 to 450,000 clones in the sample; about 10% occur only once, and about 0.64% lies in the top ten. The material sequenced was central memory CD4+ T cells from blood. Receptors were obtained from a man aged 25 to 45 with type 1 diabetes. Each CDR3 is given with its conserved first and last residue.

v_gene: TRBV7-7
len: 14
CDR3aa: CASSLAGYDYEQYF

v_gene: TRBV4-2
len: 15
CDR3aa: CASSHRQGTPTEAFF

v_gene: TRBV9
len: 13
CDR3aa: CASSLNSWETQYF

v_gene: TRBV5-4
len: 15
CDR3aa: CASSSSQAGWEKLFF

v_gene: TRBV7-2
len: 17
CDR3aa: CASSPLRGGTGAYEQYF

v_gene: TRBV5-4
len: 12
CDR3aa: CASSSDGDTQYF

v_gene: TRBV27
len: 17
CDR3aa: CASSLGTGVASGNTIYF

v_gene: TRBV25-1
len: 15
CDR3aa: CASSDEGRSYNEQFF

v_gene: TRBV6-5
len: 16
CDR3aa: CASSYGAGGNPGELFF

v_gene: TRBV11-3
len: 12
CDR3aa: CASSPQADTQYF

v_gene: TRBV28
len: 15
CDR3aa: CASSYPSVFSNEQFF

v_gene: TRBV6-5
len: 13
CDR3aa: CASRSQGNGELFF

v_gene: TRBV14
len: 14
CDR3aa: CASSQVLGTYEQYF

v_gene: TRBV28
len: 12
CDR3aa: CASSPYTQPQHF

v_gene: TRBV19
len: 14
CDR3aa: CASKLQNGGDEQYF

v_gene: TRBV9
len: 14
CDR3aa: CASTPLGASETQYF

v_gene: TRBV27
len: 15
CDR3aa: CASSSQDRLNTEAFF

v_gene: TRBV19
len: 12
CDR3aa: CASSILEGTQYF

v_gene: TRBV4-3
len: 16
CDR3aa: CASSQVGWQGSYEQYF

v_gene: TRBV11-2
len: 16
CDR3aa: CASSPLAGYPPGEQYF

v_gene: TRBV4-2
len: 15
CDR3aa: CASSQDGAGKEKLFF

v_gene: TRBV7-2
len: 15
CDR3aa: CASSLGPNSNQPQHF

v_gene: TRBV18
len: 14
CDR3aa: CASSPGLAEGEQFF

v_gene: TRBV19
len: 11
CDR3aa: CASWAYTEAFF

v_gene: TRBV28
len: 16
CDR3aa: CASTPPAGLAPSQKYF

v_gene: TRBV7-2
len: 12
CDR3aa: CASSPSGNKLFF

v_gene: TRBV5-1
len: 15
CDR3aa: CASRIAGGPGSEQFF

v_gene: TRBV28
len: 13
CDR3aa: CASGAANTDTQYF

v_gene: TRBV27
len: 15
CDR3aa: CASSPGTGVTYEQYF

v_gene: TRBV28
len: 12
CDR3aa: CASSFSGTGLFF

v_gene: TRBV28
len: 13
CDR3aa: CASRPREAREQYF

v_gene: TRBV28
len: 14
CDR3aa: CASSMTGRNYEQYF

v_gene: TRBV4-1
len: 14
CDR3aa: CASSQDGRPWEQFF

v_gene: TRBV29-1
len: 14
CDR3aa: CSVAPGQGLHEQYF

v_gene: TRBV7-8
len: 19
CDR3aa: CASSGGLADAESSYNEQFF

v_gene: TRBV29-1
len: 12
CDR3aa: CSVVRSQETQYF

v_gene: TRBV11-2
len: 17
CDR3aa: CASSFRWGLAGQETQYF

v_gene: TRBV28
len: 18
CDR3aa: CASSGTSGRASSYNEQFF

v_gene: TRBV10-2
len: 14
CDR3aa: CASSGTGQGAGYTF

v_gene: TRBV21-1
len: 16
CDR3aa: CASSKIPDRGGTEAFF

v_gene: TRBV20-1
len: 11
CDR3aa: CSAATIYGYTF

v_gene: TRBV19
len: 15
CDR3aa: CASSIRASESREQFF

v_gene: TRBV2
len: 14
CDR3aa: CASSVSTITGEQFF

v_gene: TRBV2
len: 14
CDR3aa: CASSLQGSNQPQHF

v_gene: TRBV27
len: 13
CDR3aa: CASSFGRSYEQYF

v_gene: TRBV14
len: 15
CDR3aa: CASSQGTGVAYQQYF

v_gene: TRBV5-4
len: 11
CDR3aa: CASSSYNEQFF

v_gene: TRBV5-6
len: 15
CDR3aa: CASSQSLGQRQPQHF

v_gene: TRBV7-2
len: 15
CDR3aa: CASSLAREVTGELFF

v_gene: TRBV29-1
len: 14
CDR3aa: CSVGLTYSGSEQFF